The 14 T cell receptor beta chains below all came from one sample that was sequenced in a study of T cell responses to AZD1222 COVID-19 vaccine. Assay used: immunoSEQ multiplex PCR; TCRdb lists only in-frame clones, some missing. In the table there are some 130,000 clones, more than 85% of which are singletons. Sequencing used peripheral blood, obtained on day 0 of AZD1222 vaccination. The receptors come from an adult in good health.

This sequence joins TRBV24-1 and TRBJ2-5; a possible D gene is TRBD1 (7 bases). Germline assignment: CDR1 KGHDR and CDR2 SFDVKD. V dropped 3 bases and J dropped 1 base, with 14 bases sitting between them. CDR3 length equals 16 residues. The CDR3 DNA follows: TGTGCCACCAGTGATGTGAACAGGGGAGGCCAAGAGACCCAGTACTTC. Translated: CATSDVNRGGQETQYF.

CDR3 loop: CASSSTSGSSYEQYF. In DNA, the CDR3 is TGTGCCAGCAGCTCGACTAGCGGGAGCTCCTACGAGCAGTACTTC. The genes are TRBV7-2 and TRBJ2-7; 12 nucleotides agree with TRBD2. Germline trimming cut 4 bases from V and 0 bases from J; bases unmatched to any gene: 1. The CDR3 sequence is 15 residues long. The germline CDR1 and CDR2 sequences are SGHTA and FQGNSA. The variable domain in full, with the rest retrieved from reference TRBV7-2 and TRBJ2-7, is GAGVSQSPSNKVTEKGKDVELRCDPISGHTALYWYRQSLGQGLEFLIYFQGNSAPDKSGLPSDRFSAERTGGSVSTLTIQRTQQEDSAVYLCASSSTSGSSYEQYFGPGTRLTVT.

V gene TRBV21-1 combines with J gene TRBJ2-7; the table gives TRBD1 as D, unverified against the DNA. TRBV21-1 is shown as a pseudogene. This CDR3 region has 20 residues. The DNA for the CDR3 is TGTGCCAGCAGCAAAGCGGGCCTGGGGAGAGATGACCAGGGGGCACGCGAGCAGTACTTC. This gives the protein CASSKAGLGRDDQGAREQYF.

This rearrangement joins TRBV27 to TRBJ2-7; 10 nucleotides line up with TRBD1. After removal of 5 bases from V and 6 bases from J, the junction contained 13 bases not matched to a gene. The CDR3 extends over 16 amino acids. Germline V gives CDR1 MNHEY, CDR2 SMNVEV (reference sequence). The CDR3 DNA follows: TGTGCCAGCAGTCCGAGCGACAGGGGGCTCGCTCTCGAGCAGTACTTC. Its protein is CASSPSDRGLALEQYF.

The chain combines TRBV19 with TRBJ2-3, with D tentatively TRBD1 (6 bases). This CDR3 is 15 amino acids long. V was cut by 6 bases and J by 2 bases, with 15 bases left in between. From germline, CDR1 is LNHDA and CDR2 SQIVND (reference sequence). CDR3 DNA sequence: TGTGCCAGTAGCCAACTACAGGGATTCACAGATACGCAGTATTTT. The encoded protein is CASSQLQGFTDTQYF.

The chain joins TRBV3-1 (or the pseudogene TRBV3-2) to TRBJ2-4, with D possibly matching TRBD1 (6 bases). CDR1 is LGHDT, CDR2 YNNKEL, per germline (reference sequence). The CDR3 runs to 14 residues. Trimming took off 6 bases at V and 0 bases at J, with 9 bases between the two ends. The CDR3 region has the DNA TGTGCCAGCAGTCTACAGGGAGCCAAAAACATTCAGTACTTC. It yields the protein CASSLQGAKNIQYF.

The rearrangement uses TRBV5-1 and TRBJ2-7, with D maybe TRBD2 (5 bases). CDR1 is SGHRS and CDR2 is YFSETQ in the germline V gene. The V and J ends lost 0 bases and 3 bases respectively, with 16 bases between them. This CDR3 comprises 16 residues. The CDR3 protein is CASSLGLVAGNYEQYF. In nucleotides, the CDR3 is TGCGCCAGCAGCTTGGGTCTGGTAGCCGGGAACTACGAGCAGTACTTC.

The CDR3 bases are TGTGCCAGTACTTACGTTTACAGCGGACAGGGCAATCAGCCCCAGCATTTT. It encodes CASTYVYSGQGNQPQHF. This sequence joins TRBV19 and TRBJ1-5, with 7 bases lining up with TRBD1. After removal of 7 bases from V and 2 bases from J, the junction contained 14 bases not matched to a gene. CDR1 is LNHDA and CDR2 is SQIVND in the germline V gene (reference sequence). The CDR3 is made up of 17 amino acids.

The chain links TRBV9 to TRBJ2-2, with a possible D match to TRBD2 (5 bases). CDR3 length equals 14 residues. The V end was cut by 4 bases, the J end by 5 bases, with 12 bases between. Per germline, CDR1 SGDLS and CDR2 YYNGEE. The CDR3 spells CASSRLAQTGELFF. Here the CDR3 DNA reads TGTGCCAGCAGCCGTTTAGCGCAGACCGGGGAGCTGTTTTTT. The full variable domain, in which reference TRBV9 and TRBJ2-2 provide the parts outside the CDR3, is DSGVTQTPKHLITATGQRVTLRCSPRSGDLSVYWYQQSLDQGLQFLIQYYNGEERAKGNILERFSAQQFPDLHSELNLSSLELGDSALYFCASSRLAQTGELFFGEGSRLTVL.

The CDR3 DNA is TGTGCCACCGGGGGCGGTCAGCCCCAGCATTTT. Translated: CATGGGQPQHF. The V and J genes are TRBV15 and TRBJ1-5; tentatively, D is TRBD1 (6 bases). V was clipped by 8 bases and J by 6 bases, with 8 bases between them. Germline CDR1 is LNHNV and CDR2 is YYDKDF (reference sequence). This CDR3 spans 11 amino acids.

This chain connects TRBV30 to TRBJ2-5; D assignment may be TRBD1 or TRBD2 (5 bases each). Trimming pared 3 bases from V and 5 bases from J, leaving 19 bases between. The CDR3 consists of 15 residues. Germline V gives CDR1 GTSNPN, CDR2 SVGIG (reference sequence). In DNA form, the CDR3 reads TGTGCCTGGAGCCTGGGACCTCCAGGTGGGGAGACCCAGTACTTC. Translation gives CAWSLGPPGGETQYF. Variable domain in full (rest from reference TRBV30 and TRBJ2-5): SQTIHQWPATLVQPVGSPLSLECTVEGTSNPNLYWYRQAAGRGLQLLFYSVGIGQISSEVPQNLSASRPQDRQFILSSKKLLLSDSGFYLCAWSLGPPGGETQYFGPGTRLLVL.

The chain combines TRBV6-5 with TRBJ1-2; D may be TRBD1 (5 bases). The CDR3 has 13 amino acids. Between the trimmed V and J ends, which lost 2 bases and 7 bases, there was a span of 11 bases. Germline V gene sequence: CDR1 MNHEY, CDR2 SVGAGI. As DNA, the CDR3 is TGTGCCAGCAGTTACGGGGGATCGGCTGGCTACACCTTC. This encodes CASSYGGSAGYTF.

Worth noting for this clone: This specimen includes other DNA sequences encoding the same CDR3. V is TRBV27 and J is TRBJ2-1, with unresolved D. V lost 5 bases, J lost 2 bases, and 4 bases lay in between. The germline V gene encodes CDR1 MNHEY and CDR2 SMNVEV (reference sequence). The CDR3 has 12 amino acids. CDR3 DNA: TGTGCCAGCAGTCCCACCTACAATGAGCAGTTCTTC. It yields the protein CASSPTYNEQFF.

The genes are TRBV7-8 and TRBJ2-3; 16 positions match TRBD2. The CDR3 contains 16 residues. The ends lost 1 base at V and 9 bases at J; junction bases unmatched: 4. Germline loops: CDR1 SGHVS, CDR2 FQNEAQ. The CDR3: CASSLVLGLAGGTQYF. CDR3 nucleotides: TGTGCCAGCAGCTTAGTCTTGGGACTAGCGGGAGGGACGCAGTATTTT.